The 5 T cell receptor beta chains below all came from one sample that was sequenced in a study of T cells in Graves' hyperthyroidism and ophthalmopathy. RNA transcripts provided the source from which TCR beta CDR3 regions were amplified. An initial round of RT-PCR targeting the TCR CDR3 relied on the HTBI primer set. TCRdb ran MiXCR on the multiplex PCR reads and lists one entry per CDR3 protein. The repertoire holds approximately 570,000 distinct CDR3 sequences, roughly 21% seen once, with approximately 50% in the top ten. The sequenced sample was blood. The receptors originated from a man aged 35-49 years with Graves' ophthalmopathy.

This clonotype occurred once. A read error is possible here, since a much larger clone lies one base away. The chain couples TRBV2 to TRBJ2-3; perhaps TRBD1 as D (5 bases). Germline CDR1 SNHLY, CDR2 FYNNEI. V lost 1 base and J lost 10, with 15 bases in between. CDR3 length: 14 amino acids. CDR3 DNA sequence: TGTGCCAGCAGTGAAGTCCCAAAACAGGCGGCGCAGTATTTT. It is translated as CASSEVPKQAAQYF.

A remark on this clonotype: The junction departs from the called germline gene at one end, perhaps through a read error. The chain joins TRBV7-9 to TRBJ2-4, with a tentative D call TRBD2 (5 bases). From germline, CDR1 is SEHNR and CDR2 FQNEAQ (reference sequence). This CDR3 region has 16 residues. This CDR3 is CASSPWERKAKNIQCF. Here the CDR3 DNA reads TGTGCCAGCAGCCCCTGGGAGAGGAAGGCCAAAAACATTCAGTGCTTC. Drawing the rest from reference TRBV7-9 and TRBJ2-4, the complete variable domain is DTGVSQNPRHKITKRGQNVTFRCDPISEHNRLYWYRQTLGQGPEFLTYFQNEAQLEKSRLLSDRFSAERPKGSFSTLEIQRTEQGDSAMYLCASSPWERKAKNIQCFGAGTRLSVL.

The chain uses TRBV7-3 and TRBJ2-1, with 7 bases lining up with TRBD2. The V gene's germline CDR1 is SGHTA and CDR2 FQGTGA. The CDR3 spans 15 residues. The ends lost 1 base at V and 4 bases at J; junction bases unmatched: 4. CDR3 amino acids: CASSLSHGGYNEQFF. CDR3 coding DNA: TGTGCCAGCAGCTTAAGTCACGGGGGGTACAATGAGCAGTTCTTC. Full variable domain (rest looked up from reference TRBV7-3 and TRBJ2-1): GAGVSQTPSNKVTEKGKYVELRCDPISGHTALYWYRQSLGQGPEFLIYFQGTGAADDSGLPNDRFFAVRPEGSVSTLKIQRTERGDSAVYLCASSLSHGGYNEQFFGPGTRLTVL.

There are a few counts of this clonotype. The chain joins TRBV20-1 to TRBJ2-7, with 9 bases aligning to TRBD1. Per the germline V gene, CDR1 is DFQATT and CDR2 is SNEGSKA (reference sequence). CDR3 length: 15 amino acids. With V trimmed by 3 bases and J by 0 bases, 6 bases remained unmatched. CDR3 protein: CSARPTGGDSYEQYF. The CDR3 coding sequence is TGCAGTGCTAGGCCTACAGGGGGCGACTCCTACGAGCAGTACTTC.

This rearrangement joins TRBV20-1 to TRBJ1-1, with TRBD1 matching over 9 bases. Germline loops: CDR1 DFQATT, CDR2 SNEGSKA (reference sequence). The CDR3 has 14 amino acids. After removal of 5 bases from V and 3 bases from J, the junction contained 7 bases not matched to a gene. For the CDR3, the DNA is TGCAGTGCTCTGGGGGACAGGGCGGACACTGAAGCTTTCTTT. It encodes CSALGDRADTEAFF.